These 2 T cell receptor beta chains share one sample of origin, sequenced in a study of T cell changes during pregnancy in multiple sclerosis. TCRdb's table, derived via immunoSEQ multiplex PCR, lists solely in-frame clones and lacks some. The sample comprises 20,000 to 30,000 clones, around nine tenths of which are singletons, and 0.95% to 1.3% rests with the top ten. The source was CD4+ T cells from peripheral blood mononuclear cells, collected in the second trimester of pregnancy. The receptors stem from a female donor in good health, enrolled as a control in a pregnancy study.

The CDR3 spells CASSEYLDRDRESDEQYF. DNA of the CDR3: TGTGCCAGCAGTGAATATCTCGACCGGGACAGGGAATCCGACGAGCAGTACTTC. V usage is TRBV25-1 and J usage is TRBJ2-7; 9 positions agree with TRBD1. Losses at the gene ends were 0 bases for V and 5 bases for J; bases not matched to a gene: 14. Germline loops: CDR1 MGHDK, CDR2 SYGVNS. CDR3 size: 18 residues.

The J gene is TRBJ2-5, the V gene TRBV19, with D unresolved. The CDR3 runs to 13 residues. Trimming removed 3 bases from V and 4 bases from J, with 9 bases in between. Germline lookup yields CDR1 LNHDA and CDR2 SQIVND (reference sequence). CDR3 in DNA: TGTGCCAGTAGTATCGCTAGGCGAGAGACCCAGTACTTC. The encoded protein is CASSIARRETQYF.